What follows are 13 T cell receptor beta chains derived from one specimen sequenced in a study of shared clonotypes between healthy human individuals. Measured with immunoSEQ multiplex PCR; TCRdb has only the in-frame clones, and not every one. The sample has some 490,000 clones, approximately 84% seen once. Sequencing was performed on PBMCs. The receptors derive from a middle-aged woman in good health. Some clones in this sample may be carry-over from other donors' samples.

The CDR3 loop is CASSSTRRFTDTQYF. The CDR3 DNA is TGTGCCAGCAGCTCGACCAGGAGATTCACAGATACGCAGTATTTT. This chain uses TRBV5-6 with TRBJ2-3; no reliable D call. Deletions cut 3 bases from V and 2 bases from J, with 13 bases between. This CDR3 region has 15 residues. The germline V gene encodes CDR1 SGHDT and CDR2 YYEEEE.

V gene TRBV5-1 combines with J gene TRBJ2-7; no clear D. The CDR3 is 12 amino acids. Germline CDR1 and CDR2: SGHRS and YFSETQ. The ends were cut back, 0 bases at V and 5 bases at J, with 6 bases in the middle. CDR3 loop: CASSLGDDEQYF. In DNA, the CDR3 is TGCGCCAGCAGCTTGGGAGACGACGAGCAGTACTTC. Full variable domain (missing parts from reference TRBV5-1 and TRBJ2-7): KAGVTQTPRYLIKTRGQQVTLSCSPISGHRSVSWYQQTPGQGLQFLFEYFSETQRNKGNFPGRFSGRQFSNSRSEMNVSTLELGDSALYLCASSLGDDEQYFGPGTRLTVT.

V gene TRBV28 combines with J gene TRBJ2-7; 9 bases match TRBD1. V shed 5 bases and J 1 base; nucleotides not matched to a gene: 6. The CDR3 sequence is 15 residues long. Germline CDR1 MDHEN, CDR2 SYDVKM. CDR3 sequence: CASSGPGTGSYEQYF. For the CDR3, the DNA is TGTGCCAGCAGTGGCCCCGGGACAGGGTCCTACGAGCAGTACTTC. The whole variable domain, filled in from reference TRBV28 and TRBJ2-7, reads DVKVTQSSRYLVKRTGEKVFLECVQDMDHENMFWYRQDPGLGLRLIYFSYDVKMKEKGDIPEGYSVSREKKERFSLILESASTNQTSMYLCASSGPGTGSYEQYFGPGTRLTVT.

This clone has a handful of counts. The V call is TRBV9, the J call TRBJ1-5; D not certain. Germline V gene sequence: CDR1 SGDLS, CDR2 YYNGEE. This CDR3 is built from 13 residues. Trimming pared 7 bases from V and 0 bases from J, leaving 8 bases between. For the CDR3, the DNA is TGTGCCAGCTCCCCGGGTAGCAATCAGCCCCAGCATTTT. It translates to CASSPGSNQPQHF.

The rearrangement joins TRBV10-3 to TRBJ2-7; 9 bases are shared with TRBD1. V was pared by 11 bases and J by 5 bases, with 7 bases of the junction left unmatched. The CDR3 consists of 12 residues. The germline V gene encodes CDR1 ENHRY and CDR2 SYGVKD. The CDR3 sequence is CAVGQGLDEQYF. The CDR3 bases are TGTGCCGTCGGACAGGGGCTCGACGAGCAGTACTTC.

This CDR3 reads CAIRGSDGSNTGELFF. DNA of the CDR3: TGTGCCATCAGGGGGTCGGACGGCTCGAACACCGGGGAGCTGTTTTTT. The chain joins TRBV10-3 to TRBJ2-2; no reliable D call. The CDR3 sequence is 16 residues long. V was shortened by 6 bases and J by 0 bases, with 14 bases between the two germline ends. Germline-derived CDR1 and CDR2 are ENHRY and SYGVKD.

V gene TRBV10-1 combines with J gene TRBJ2-3, with 8 bases identical to TRBD2. The junction had 10 bases not matched to a gene; V was cut back by 2 bases and J by 3 bases. This CDR3 spans 17 amino acids. Germline values: CDR1 WNHNN, CDR2 SYGVQD (reference sequence). Here the CDR3 reads CASSEGLSGRKTDTQYF. CDR3 in DNA: TGCGCCAGCAGTGAGGGATTAAGCGGGAGAAAGACAGATACGCAGTATTTT.

Only a few counts were recorded for this clone. This may stem from a read error, because a much larger clone lies one nucleotide away. This chain uses TRBV6-4 with TRBJ2-1; D is unclear. V gave up 3 bases and J gave up 1 base, with 13 bases separating them. The CDR3 consists of 16 residues. In germline, CDR1 is MRHNA, CDR2 SNTAGT. The CDR3 spells CASSEGPNESYNEQFF. DNA for the CDR3: TGTGCCAGCAGTGAGGGTCCAAATGAATCCTACAATGAGCAGTTCTTC.

V is TRBV11-2 and J is TRBJ1-1; TRBD1 is a possible D gene (5 bases). CDR3 length: 17 residues. CDR1 SGHAT and CDR2 FQNNGV come from the germline V gene. V gave up 1 base and J gave up 0 bases, with 15 bases separating them. In DNA form, the CDR3 reads TGTGCCAGCAGCTTAGCGGGCCGACAGAGGGTGAACACTGAAGCTTTCTTT. Translating it yields CASSLAGRQRVNTEAFF.

Turning to this clone: This likely came from a read error, as a far larger clone is one base away. The genes are TRBV11-2 and TRBJ1-4; D may be TRBD1 (5 bases). This CDR3 has 14 residues. Germline V lookup: CDR1 SGHAT, CDR2 FQNNGV. The CDR3 here is CASSPQPAGEKLVF. CDR3 sequence (DNA): TGTGCCAGCAGCCCCCAACCGGCGGGGGAAAAACTGGTTTTT. The whole variable domain, remainder taken from reference TRBV11-2 and TRBJ1-4, is EAGVAQSPRYKIIEKRQSVAFWCNPISGHATLYWYQQILGQGPKLLIQFQNNGVVDDSQLPKDRFSAERLKGVDSTLKIQPAKLEDSAVYLCASSPQPAGEKLVFGSGTQLSVL.

The chain employs TRBV5-1 and TRBJ1-1; D may be TRBD1 (6 bases). CDR3 length equals 12 residues. The germline V and J ends were trimmed by 4 bases and 3 bases, with 7 bases remaining between them. The V gene's germline CDR1 is SGHRS and CDR2 YFSETQ. Here the CDR3 reads CASSKGDTEAFF. The DNA for the CDR3 is TGCGCCAGCAGCAAGGGGGACACTGAAGCTTTCTTT.

With respect to this clone: A read error likely explains this, since a far larger clone differs by one base. The chain carries TRBV5-7 and TRBJ1-2; a weak D match, TRBD1 (5 bases). TRBV5-7 is designated an ORF whose function remains uncertain. This CDR3 is 13 amino acids long. The CDR3, as DNA: TGTGCCAGCGGCTTCTCCGGGACCAATGGCTACACCTTC. Translation gives CASGFSGTNGYTF.

The chain carries TRBV28 and TRBJ2-1; D may be TRBD1 or TRBD2 (5 bases each). The V and J ends lost 7 bases and 4 bases respectively, with 17 bases between them. Germline loops: CDR1 MDHEN, CDR2 SYDVKM. The CDR3 extends over 15 amino acids. The CDR3 sequence is CASNTRDGLYNEQFF. CDR3 DNA: TGTGCCAGCAACACCCGGGACGGCTTATACAATGAGCAGTTCTTC.